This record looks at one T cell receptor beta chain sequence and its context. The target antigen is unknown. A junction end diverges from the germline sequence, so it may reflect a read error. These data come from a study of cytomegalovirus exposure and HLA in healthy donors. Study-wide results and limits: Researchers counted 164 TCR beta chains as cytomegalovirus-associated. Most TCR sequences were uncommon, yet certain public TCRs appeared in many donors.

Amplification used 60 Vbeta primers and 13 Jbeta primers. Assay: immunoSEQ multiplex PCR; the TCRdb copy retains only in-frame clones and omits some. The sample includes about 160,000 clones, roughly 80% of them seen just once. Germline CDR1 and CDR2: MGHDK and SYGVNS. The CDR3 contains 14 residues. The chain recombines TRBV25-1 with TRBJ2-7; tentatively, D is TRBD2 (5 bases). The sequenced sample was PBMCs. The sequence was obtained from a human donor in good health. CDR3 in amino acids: CASSEFGGSHEQYF. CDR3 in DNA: TGTGCCAGCAGTGAATTTGGAGGCTCCCACGAGCAGTACTTC.